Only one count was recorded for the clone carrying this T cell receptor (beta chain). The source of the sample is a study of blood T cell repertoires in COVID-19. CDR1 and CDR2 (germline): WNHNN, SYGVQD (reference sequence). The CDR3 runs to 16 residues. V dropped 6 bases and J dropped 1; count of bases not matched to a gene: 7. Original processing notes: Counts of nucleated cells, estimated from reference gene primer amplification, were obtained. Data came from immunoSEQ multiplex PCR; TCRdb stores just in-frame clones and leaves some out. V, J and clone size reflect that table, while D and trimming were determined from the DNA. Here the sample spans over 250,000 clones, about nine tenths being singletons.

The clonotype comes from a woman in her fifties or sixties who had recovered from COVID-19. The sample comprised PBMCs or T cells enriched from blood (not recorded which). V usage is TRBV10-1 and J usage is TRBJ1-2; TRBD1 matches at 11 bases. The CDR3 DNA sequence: TGCGCCAGCAGGACGCCGGGACAGGGGGGTAACTATGGCTACACCTTC. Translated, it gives CASRTPGQGGNYGYTF.